This T cell receptor beta chain was captured by sequencing in a study of CD8+CD57+ T cells in acquired aplastic anemia. Study-level background: Average DNA yield from sorted CD4+ and CD8+ cells was approximately 3.2 ug.

The germline gives CDR1 LNHDA, CDR2 SQIVND (reference sequence). The CDR3 length is 13 residues. Trimming took off 5 bases at V and 2 bases at J, with 9 bases between the two ends. The patients chosen for sequencing had shown expansion of CD8+CD57+ cells (detected by flow cytometry). Genomic DNA constituted the template upon which TCR beta VDJ and CDR3 profiling was performed. TCRdb recomputed calls from the reads with MiXCR, one row per CDR3 protein. This sample carries tens of thousands of distinct CDR3 sequences, over 55% of them seen once, and the ten largest clones take 59%. The chain employs TRBV19 and TRBJ1-1, with D uncertain. The sequence was collected from a human donor with aplastic anemia. Input material: sorted CD4+, CD8+, or CD8+CD57+ T cells (not recorded which) from PBMCs. The CDR3: CASSGSPNTEAFF. The CDR3 DNA follows: TGTGCCAGTAGTGGGTCACCTAACACTGAAGCTTTCTTT.